This is a list of T cell receptor beta chains from one sample in a study of Graves' ophthalmopathy and Graves' hyperthyroidism. One entry per CDR3 protein results from TCRdb running MiXCR on the multiplex PCR reads. The top ten clones hold roughly 4% of a sample with about 550,000 distinct CDR3 sequences, less than 45% of them seen once. Sequencing was performed on peripheral blood or thyroid tissue (not recorded which). The receptors derive from an adult man with Graves' hyperthyroidism. CDR3s include the opening cysteine and the closing phenylalanine or tryptophan. The D gene is left open where the match is weak. Some rows have no size entry. The others give once, few or many, or a class for an expanded clone.

v_call: TRBV7-3; d_call: TRBD1; j_call: TRBJ2-2; clone_size: NA; cdr3_aa: CATTRFGSGQGNTGELFF; cdr3_nt: TGCGCCACCACCCGGTTCGGATCGGGACAGGGGAACACCGGGGAGCTGTTTTTT
v_call: TRBV4-1; d_call: NA; j_call: TRBJ1-1; clone_size: NA; cdr3_aa: CASSREGVNTEAFF; cdr3_nt: TGCGCCAGCAGCCGTGAAGGTGTGAACACTGAAGCTTTCTTT
v_call: TRBV19; d_call: NA; j_call: TRBJ1-6; clone_size: NA; cdr3_aa: CASSQIDSPLHF; cdr3_nt: TGTGCCAGTAGTCAAATTGATTCACCCCTCCACTTT
v_call: TRBV7-9; d_call: TRBD2; j_call: TRBJ2-3; clone_size: NA; cdr3_aa: CASSLAGAGGDTQYF; cdr3_nt: TGTGCCAGCAGCTTAGCAGGGGCGGGGGGAGATACGCAGTATTTT
v_call: TRBV19; d_call: TRBD2; j_call: TRBJ2-1; clone_size: few; cdr3_aa: CASSIGGEAGDEQFF; cdr3_nt: TGTGCCAGTAGTATCGGGGGGGAGGCGGGCGATGAGCAGTTCTTC
v_call: TRBV7-9; d_call: NA; j_call: TRBJ2-5; clone_size: NA; cdr3_aa: CASSLSLARQLIQYF; cdr3_nt: TGTGCCAGCAGCTTAAGTCTGGCCCGACAGTTGATCCAGTACTTC
v_call: TRBV20-1; d_call: TRBD2; j_call: TRBJ2-3; clone_size: NA; cdr3_aa: CSAPTSGGTDTQYF; cdr3_nt: TGCAGTGCTCCGACTAGCGGGGGTACAGATACGCAGTATTTT
v_call: TRBV7-6; d_call: TRBD2; j_call: TRBJ2-5; clone_size: many; cdr3_aa: CASSLTGGGETQYF; cdr3_nt: TGTGCCAGCAGCCTTACGGGAGGTGGGGAGACCCAGTACTTC
v_call: TRBV15; d_call: NA; j_call: TRBJ2-7; clone_size: many; cdr3_aa: CATSRDTASYEQYF; cdr3_nt: TGTGCCACCAGCAGAGATACAGCGTCCTACGAGCAGTACTTC
v_call: TRBV5-4; d_call: NA; j_call: TRBJ2-5; clone_size: many; cdr3_aa: CASSFEQGSETQYF; cdr3_nt: TGTGCCAGCAGCTTTGAACAGGGCTCGGAGACCCAGTACTTC
v_call: TRBV2; d_call: NA; j_call: TRBJ2-5; clone_size: many; cdr3_aa: CATRRISETQYF; cdr3_nt: TGTGCCACCAGGCGTATATCGGAGACCCAGTACTTC
v_call: TRBV5-1; d_call: TRBD1; j_call: TRBJ1-2; clone_size: NA; cdr3_aa: CASSWGQGVDYGYTF; cdr3_nt: TGCGCCAGCAGCTGGGGACAGGGGGTGGACTATGGCTACACCTTC
v_call: TRBV20-1; d_call: TRBD2; j_call: TRBJ2-1; clone_size: once; cdr3_aa: CSARAAGGFGEQFF; cdr3_nt: TGCAGTGCTAGAGCAGCGGGAGGATTCGGTGAGCAGTTCTTC
v_call: TRBV5-8; d_call: NA; j_call: TRBJ1-5; clone_size: NA; cdr3_aa: CASSLEGPNQPQHF; cdr3_nt: TGTGCCAGCAGCTTGGAGGGCCCCAATCAGCCCCAGCATTTT
v_call: TRBV2; d_call: TRBD1; j_call: TRBJ1-5; clone_size: NA; cdr3_aa: CASSTQGQDGWAQHF; cdr3_nt: TGTGCCAGCAGCACCCAGGGACAGGATGGGTGGGCCCAGCATTTT
v_call: TRBV10-3; d_call: TRBD1; j_call: TRBJ1-5; clone_size: many; cdr3_aa: CAISAGGDSNQPQHF; cdr3_nt: TGTGCCATCAGCGCAGGGGGTGATAGCAATCAGCCCCAGCATTTT
v_call: TRBV6-1; d_call: TRBD1; j_call: TRBJ2-2; clone_size: NA; cdr3_aa: CASSEYDRANTGELFF; cdr3_nt: TGTGCCAGCAGTGAATACGACAGGGCCAACACCGGGGAGCTGTTTTTT
v_call: TRBV6-1; d_call: NA; j_call: TRBJ1-2; clone_size: NA; cdr3_aa: CASSEVKGVVKGYTF; cdr3_nt: TGTGCCAGCAGTGAAGTTAAAGGGGTTGTGAAAGGCTACACCTTC
v_call: TRBV15; d_call: TRBD1; j_call: TRBJ1-1; clone_size: many; cdr3_aa: CATSTRQGRNTEAFF; cdr3_nt: TGTGCCACCAGCACTCGACAGGGGAGGAACACTGAAGCTTTCTTT
v_call: TRBV9; d_call: TRBD1; j_call: TRBJ1-2; clone_size: NA; cdr3_aa: CASSGSGTGGSYGYTF; cdr3_nt: TGTGCCAGCAGTGGTTCCGGGACAGGGGGATCGTATGGCTACACCTTC
v_call: TRBV29-1; d_call: NA; j_call: TRBJ1-1; clone_size: many; cdr3_aa: CSVEGFSNTEAFF; cdr3_nt: TGCAGCGTTGAAGGATTTTCGAACACTGAAGCTTTCTTT
v_call: TRBV7-8; d_call: NA; j_call: TRBJ1-4; clone_size: many; cdr3_aa: CASSRRRQGSGNEKLFF; cdr3_nt: TGTGCCAGCAGCCGACGGCGCCAGGGTTCGGGCAATGAAAAACTGTTTTTT
v_call: TRBV30; d_call: NA; j_call: TRBJ1-2; clone_size: few; cdr3_aa: CAFKTALRLAF; cdr3_nt: TGTGCCTTTAAAACCGCCTTACGGTTAGCCTTC
v_call: TRBV2; d_call: NA; j_call: TRBJ1-1; clone_size: many; cdr3_aa: CASSELEPTF; cdr3_nt: TGTGCCAGCAGTGAACTGGAGCCCACATTT
v_call: TRBV7-9; d_call: NA; j_call: TRBJ2-2; clone_size: NA; cdr3_aa: CASSLDGGNTGELFF; cdr3_nt: TGTGCCAGCAGCTTAGACGGGGGTAACACCGGGGAGCTGTTTTTT
v_call: TRBV2; d_call: TRBD1; j_call: TRBJ2-7; clone_size: many; cdr3_aa: CASSEQTGVYEQYF; cdr3_nt: TGTGCCAGCAGTGAACAGACAGGGGTCTACGAGCAGTACTTC
v_call: TRBV7-6; d_call: NA; j_call: TRBJ1-5; clone_size: many; cdr3_aa: CASSLSDGNQPQHF; cdr3_nt: TGTGCCAGCAGCTTGTCCGATGGCAATCAGCCCCAGCATTTT
v_call: TRBV13; d_call: TRBD1; j_call: TRBJ1-2; clone_size: few; cdr3_aa: CASSSGQGWDGYTF; cdr3_nt: TGTGCCAGCAGCTCCGGACAGGGCTGGGATGGCTACACCTTC
v_call: TRBV5-6; d_call: TRBD2; j_call: TRBJ2-7; clone_size: NA; cdr3_aa: CASSPRAAGGSYEQYF; cdr3_nt: TGTGCCAGCAGCCCCCGGGCAGCGGGGGGCTCCTACGAGCAGTACTTC
v_call: TRBV2; d_call: NA; j_call: TRBJ2-1; clone_size: NA; cdr3_aa: CASSETRSEQFF; cdr3_nt: TGTGCCAGCAGTGAAACTAGAAGTGAGCAGTTCTTC
v_call: TRBV7-9; d_call: NA; j_call: TRBJ2-1; clone_size: few; cdr3_aa: CASSLGRMGGDNEQFF; cdr3_nt: TGTGCCAGCAGCTTAGGCCGCATGGGCGGGGACAATGAGCAGTTCTTC
v_call: TRBV7-8; d_call: TRBD1; j_call: TRBJ1-1; clone_size: many; cdr3_aa: CASSLRRGRTEAFF; cdr3_nt: TGTGCCAGCAGCTTACGCAGGGGGCGGACTGAAGCTTTCTTT
v_call: TRBV7-3; d_call: NA; j_call: TRBJ2-2; clone_size: many; cdr3_aa: CASSPRTRGTGELFF; cdr3_nt: TGTGCCAGCAGCCCCCGGACTAGGGGGACCGGGGAGCTGTTTTTT
v_call: TRBV11-2; d_call: TRBD1; j_call: TRBJ1-2; clone_size: many; cdr3_aa: CASSIGQGAGYTF; cdr3_nt: TGTGCCAGCAGCATAGGACAGGGGGCTGGCTACACCTTC
v_call: TRBV2; d_call: NA; j_call: TRBJ1-2; clone_size: many; cdr3_aa: CASMDGTIYGYTF; cdr3_nt: TGTGCCAGCATGGACGGAACCATCTATGGCTACACCTTC
v_call: TRBV28; d_call: TRBD1; j_call: TRBJ1-4; clone_size: NA; cdr3_aa: CASRSDRGSYEKLFF; cdr3_nt: TGTGCCAGCAGATCGGACAGGGGTTCGTATGAAAAACTGTTTTTT
v_call: TRBV5-6; d_call: NA; j_call: TRBJ2-6; clone_size: many; cdr3_aa: CASSLQVSGANVLTF; cdr3_nt: TGTGCCAGCAGCTTACAGGTCTCTGGGGCCAACGTCCTGACTTTC
v_call: TRBV5-1; d_call: TRBD2; j_call: TRBJ2-7; clone_size: NA; cdr3_aa: CASSPGLAGYYEQHF; cdr3_nt: TGCGCCAGCAGCCCGGGACTAGCGGGATACTACGAGCAGCACTTC
v_call: TRBV20-1; d_call: NA; j_call: TRBJ2-7; clone_size: NA; cdr3_aa: CSARDRGDHEQYF; cdr3_nt: TGCAGTGCTAGAGATAGGGGGGACCACGAGCAGTACTTC
v_call: TRBV19; d_call: TRBD1; j_call: TRBJ1-1; clone_size: NA; cdr3_aa: CASSSPPGQGSPEAFF; cdr3_nt: TGTGCCAGTAGCTCTCCCCCGGGACAGGGGTCGCCTGAAGCTTTCTTT
v_call: TRBV20-1; d_call: NA; j_call: TRBJ1-1; clone_size: NA; cdr3_aa: CSASPGTRAFF; cdr3_nt: TGCAGTGCCAGTCCCGGGACAAGAGCTTTCTTT
v_call: TRBV12-3/TRBV12-4; d_call: NA; j_call: TRBJ1-5; clone_size: NA; cdr3_aa: CASSTRQSNQPQHF; cdr3_nt: TGTGCCAGCAGTACCCGACAGAGCAATCAGCCCCAGCATTTT
v_call: TRBV7-9; d_call: TRBD2; j_call: TRBJ2-7; clone_size: NA; cdr3_aa: CASSWRGGPEQYF; cdr3_nt: TGTGCCAGCAGCTGGCGGGGGGGTCCTGAGCAGTACTTC
v_call: TRBV7-6; d_call: TRBD2; j_call: TRBJ2-7; clone_size: many; cdr3_aa: CASSFRAGAYYYEQYF; cdr3_nt: TGTGCCAGCAGCTTCCGAGCGGGAGCATATTACTACGAGCAGTACTTC
v_call: TRBV19; d_call: NA; j_call: TRBJ2-7; clone_size: many; cdr3_aa: CASSIGDGSYEQYF; cdr3_nt: TGTGCCAGTAGTATAGGGGACGGATCCTACGAGCAGTACTTC
v_call: TRBV20-1; d_call: TRBD2; j_call: TRBJ2-5; clone_size: many; cdr3_aa: CSARLAGAGETQYF; cdr3_nt: TGCAGTGCTAGACTAGCGGGAGCGGGGGAGACCCAGTACTTC
v_call: TRBV6-1; d_call: NA; j_call: TRBJ1-1; clone_size: once; cdr3_aa: CASSAVGTTEAFF; cdr3_nt: TGTGCCAGCAGTGCCGTAGGTACCACTGAAGCTTTCTTT
v_call: TRBV11-2; d_call: TRBD1; j_call: TRBJ2-5; clone_size: NA; cdr3_aa: CARSWIGKDRAQYF; cdr3_nt: TGTGCCAGAAGCTGGATAGGCAAGGACAGGGCCCAGTACTTC
v_call: TRBV3-1; d_call: TRBD1; j_call: TRBJ2-7; clone_size: NA; cdr3_aa: CASSQLRQGNREQYF; cdr3_nt: TGTGCCAGCAGCCAATTACGACAGGGGAATAGGGAGCAGTACTTC
v_call: TRBV12-3/TRBV12-4; d_call: NA; j_call: TRBJ1-1; clone_size: many; cdr3_aa: CASSLTPKVEAFF; cdr3_nt: TGTGCCAGCTCCCTCACCCCTAAGGTTGAAGCTTTCTTT
v_call: TRBV20-1; d_call: TRBD1; j_call: TRBJ2-7; clone_size: NA; cdr3_aa: CSAGQGPYEQYF; cdr3_nt: TGCAGTGCCGGACAGGGACCCTACGAGCAGTACTTC
v_call: TRBV7-7; d_call: TRBD1; j_call: TRBJ2-7; clone_size: NA; cdr3_aa: CASSKGQLYEQYF; cdr3_nt: TGTGCTAGCAGCAAGGGACAGCTTTACGAGCAGTACTTC
v_call: TRBV7-9; d_call: TRBD1; j_call: TRBJ2-7; clone_size: many; cdr3_aa: CASSWGTGAEQYF; cdr3_nt: TGTGCCAGCAGTTGGGGGACAGGGGCCGAGCAGTACTTC